The rows below give T cell receptor beta chains drawn from one sample of a study of blood T cell repertoires in COVID-19. Clones were sequenced by immunoSEQ multiplex PCR, and TCRdb holds only the in-frame ones, with some missing. The table lists some 120,000 clones, about 80% of them singletons. Material for sequencing was peripheral blood. These receptors were obtained from a human donor in a cohort sampled during active COVID-19. Each CDR3 is given with its conserved first and last residue.

j_call v_call cdr3_aa
TRBJ1-4 TRBV15 CATSLGAGNEKLFF
TRBJ1-5 TRBV28 CASSAPVPNQPQHF
TRBJ2-2 TRBV28 CASRTPGNTGELFF
TRBJ1-3 TRBV3-1/TRBV3-2 CASSQDYPGQGYF
TRBJ1-1 TRBV7-2 CASSLGRANTEAFF
TRBJ2-1 TRBV7-9 CASSRGTSGSNLNNEQFF
TRBJ2-2 TRBV6-2/TRBV6-3 CASSYSRGRGSGELFF
TRBJ1-2 TRBV28 CASTLTASYGYTF
TRBJ1-1 TRBV30 CAWVPQENTEAFF
TRBJ2-5 TRBV25-1 CASSSGTGVFGETQYF
TRBJ2-3 TRBV10-3 CAISGTGVLGTDTQYF
TRBJ2-7 TRBV27 CASSEETSGKGEQYF
TRBJ1-1 TRBV7-9 CASSTLTGGGMNTEAFF
TRBJ1-2 TRBV7-8 CASSLAQDISYGYTF
TRBJ1-1 TRBV2 CATLLGGFNTEAFF
TRBJ2-3 TRBV28 CASSPASASTDTQYF
TRBJ2-7 TRBV6-5 CASSWRSGRGEQYF
TRBJ2-5 TRBV3-1/TRBV3-2 CASSGLAGGLETQYF
TRBJ2-7 TRBV28 CASSLLGQEPYEQYF
TRBJ1-6 TRBV11-2 CASSSRQGASSPLHF
TRBJ1-2 TRBV15 CATSRFPGQGISGYTF
TRBJ2-7 TRBV9 CASSVAQDTYEQYF
TRBJ2-3 TRBV9 CASSAVAGGPGADTQYF
TRBJ1-6 TRBV12-3/TRBV12-4 CASKSDLAPLHF
TRBJ1-4 TRBV27 CASSLSVPGATNEKLFF
TRBJ2-5 TRBV24-1 CATSDLDARGRETQYF
TRBJ2-4 TRBV7-9 CASSLEGGRANTF
TRBJ1-2 TRBV18 CASSPDSRGSYGYTF
TRBJ1-6 TRBV18 CASLSSGTANNSPLHF
TRBJ1-4 TRBV28 CASSRDRGIEKLFF